Sequencing of this TCR beta chain was carried out in a study of blood T cell repertoires in COVID-19. Study-wide background: Some COVID-19 samples were acute and others convalescent; all came from the United States, Italy and Spain. Sample material is recorded as cDNA or gDNA derived from T cells, B-cell-depleted T cells, or PBMCs.

Original analysis: Researchers report that nucleated cell counts were estimated from reference gene primer amplification. TCRdb's table, derived via immunoSEQ multiplex PCR, lists solely in-frame clones and lacks some. The V and J calls and the clone size are those of that table, but D and trimming were determined from the DNA. This table has 100,000 to 140,000 clones, less than 90% appearing once. Trimming took 6 bases from V and 1 from J, leaving 15 bases between them. Germline V gene data show CDR1 as SGHTA and CDR2 as FQGNSA. This CDR3 is 15 amino acids long. V is TRBV7-2 and J is TRBJ1-1, with D perhaps TRBD1 (6 bases). Material: peripheral blood. The clonotype was recovered from a human donor in a cohort sampled during active COVID-19. In DNA, the CDR3 is TGTGCCAGCAGAGCGACAGGCGGGGGGAACACTGAAGCTTTCTTT. It yields the protein CASRATGGGNTEAFF.